This passage covers 20 T cell receptor beta chains from one sample sequenced in a study of a mutant IDH1 vaccine in newly diagnosed glioma. Time point indicated: week 11, during vaccination. Mutant IDH1 20-mer peptide, at 300 ug, made up each vaccine dose, with topical imiquimod. These TCRs' antigens remain unknown. Repertoires were generated with immunoSEQ multiplex PCR, while TCRdb's copy carries only in-frame clones and drops some. The table records roughly 110,000 clones, 85% to 90% of them present only once. This sample comprised PBMCs, obtained from a glioma patient whose treatment included an IDH1 peptide vaccine. The receptors derive from a woman aged 45-65 years with glioma.

The CDR3, as DNA: TGTGCCAGCAGATCGGGAGGGACGGGAGTTCAGCCCCAGCATTTT. Translated: CASRSGGTGVQPQHF. This chain connects TRBV2 to TRBJ1-5, with D possibly TRBD1 on 5 matching bases. The V end lost 6 bases, the J end lost 6 bases, and 18 bases lay between the germline ends. Germline lookup yields CDR1 SNHLY and CDR2 FYNNEI. This CDR3 is built from 15 residues. The full variable domain, its missing parts supplied by reference TRBV2 and TRBJ1-5, is EPEVTQTPSHQVTQMGQEVILRCVPISNHLYFYWYRQILGQKVEFLVSFYNNEISEKSEIFDDQFSVERPDGSNFTLKIRSTKLEDSAMYFCASRSGGTGVQPQHFGDGTRLSIL.

The chain employs TRBV6-1 and TRBJ1-5, with 7 bases matching TRBD1. The germline CDR1 and CDR2 sequences are MNHNS and SASEGT. Trimming took 5 bases from V and 6 from J; bases not matched to a gene: 7. The CDR3 is 14 amino acids. This CDR3 reads CASSLKGARQPQHF. For the CDR3, the DNA is TGTGCCAGCAGTTTAAAGGGGGCCCGTCAGCCCCAGCATTTT.

The J gene is TRBJ2-7, the V gene TRBV9, with TRBD1 identical over 10 bases. Per the germline V gene, CDR1 is SGDLS and CDR2 is YYNGEE. This CDR3 region has 15 residues. The ends lost 4 bases at V and 2 bases at J; junction bases unmatched: 6. The CDR3 sequence: CASSLRGTGAYEQYF. The DNA of the CDR3 is TGTGCCAGCAGCCTTAGGGGGACAGGGGCCTACGAGCAGTACTTC.

This sequence joins TRBV9 and TRBJ1-2; possibly TRBD1 for D (5 bases). Germline V gene sequence: CDR1 SGDLS, CDR2 YYNGEE. The CDR3 runs 13 residues. Trimming cost V 1 base and J 3 bases, with 7 bases left between them. The CDR3 loop is CASSVRDDYGYTF. The CDR3, as DNA: TGTGCCAGCAGCGTAAGGGACGACTATGGCTACACCTTC.

The rearrangement joins TRBV9 to TRBJ2-3; D tentatively fits TRBD1 or TRBD2 (6 bases each). The V and J ends lost 3 bases and 1 base respectively, with 9 bases between them. The CDR3 has 14 amino acids. Germline-derived CDR1 and CDR2 are SGDLS and YYNGEE. The CDR3 here is CASSAEGGTDTQYF. DNA for the CDR3: TGTGCCAGCAGCGCGGAGGGGGGCACAGATACGCAGTATTTT.

This chain links TRBV20-1 with TRBJ1-1, with D hard to call. Germline V gene sequence: CDR1 DFQATT, CDR2 SNEGSKA (reference sequence). The CDR3 consists of 11 residues. V lost 6 bases and J 6 bases, leaving 11 bases between the germline ends. The CDR3 coding sequence is TGCAGTGCCGCCGATTGGGCTGAAGCTTTCTTT. It is translated as CSAADWAEAFF.

As to this clone: Mismatch with germline at one junction end may stem from a read error. The gene calls are TRBV5-1 and TRBJ2-2, with D possibly being TRBD1 (6 bases). The CDR3 spans 16 residues. Germline lookup yields CDR1 SGHRS and CDR2 YFSETQ. The CDR3 nucleotides read TGCGCCAGCACCTTGAGGTGGACAGCACCCTACGGGGAGCTGTTTTTT. The encoded protein is CASTLRWTAPYGELFF. The entire variable domain, with the rest obtained from reference TRBV5-1 and TRBJ2-2, is as follows: KAGVTQTPRYLIKTRGQQVTLSCSPISGHRSVSWYQQTPGQGLQFLFEYFSETQRNKGNFPGRFSGRQFSNSRSEMNVSTLELGDSALYLCASTLRWTAPYGELFFGEGSRLTVL.

Comment on this clone: Distinct nucleotide sequences in the sample also encode this CDR3. The V gene is TRBV28, the J gene TRBJ2-5; D is unresolved. Trimming took 2 bases from V and 5 from J, leaving 3 bases between them. Germline V lookup: CDR1 MDHEN, CDR2 SYDVKM. CDR3 size: 11 residues. DNA for the CDR3: TGTGCCAGCAGTTTAGGGGAGACCCAGTACTTC. Protein product: CASSLGETQYF.

The chain carries TRBV28 and TRBJ1-5, with a weak D call TRBD1 (6 bases). CDR1 is MDHEN and CDR2 is SYDVKM in the germline V gene. The CDR3 spans 16 residues. With 7 bases removed from V and 4 bases from J, the gap between germline ends came to 20 bases. The chain's CDR3 is CASISTGSVRNQPQHF. CDR3 nucleotide sequence: TGTGCCAGCATTAGTACAGGGTCCGTAAGAAATCAGCCCCAGCATTTT.

The genes are TRBV5-6 and TRBJ1-5; 10 nucleotides match TRBD1. The germline V gene encodes CDR1 SGHDT and CDR2 YYEEEE. The CDR3 contains 15 residues. V shed 3 bases and J 5 bases; nucleotides not matched to a gene: 5. This CDR3 reads CASSSTGGAYQPQHF. The CDR3 DNA follows: TGTGCCAGCAGCTCGACAGGGGGCGCGTATCAGCCCCAGCATTTT. Full variable domain (remainder filled in from reference TRBV5-6 and TRBJ1-5): DAGVTQSPTHLIKTRGQQVTLRCSPKSGHDTVSWYQQALGQGPQFIFQYYEEEERQRGNFPDRFSGHQFPNYSSELNVNALLLGDSALYLCASSSTGGAYQPQHFGDGTRLSIL.

V usage is TRBV11-1 and J usage is TRBJ1-4, with 9 bases lining up with TRBD1. There are 15 residues in the CDR3. CDR1 and CDR2 (germline): SGHAT, FQDESV (reference sequence). J was trimmed by 7 bases and V by 5 bases; bases with no gene match: 8. CDR3 residues: CASSPGQGYIEKLFF. In DNA form, the CDR3 reads TGTGCCAGCAGCCCAGGACAGGGGTACATTGAAAAACTGTTTTTT.

The gene calls are TRBV28 and TRBJ2-7; 7 bases map to TRBD1. CDR1 is MDHEN, CDR2 SYDVKM, per germline. The CDR3 totals 14 residues. V lost 6 bases, J lost 1 base, and 6 bases stayed unmatched. Written as DNA, the CDR3 is TGTGCCAGCAGCACCGGGACAGAGTCCTACGAGCAGTACTTC. Protein product: CASSTGTESYEQYF.

The rearrangement uses TRBV5-1 and TRBJ1-1; 8 bases fit TRBD1. The CDR3 contains 16 residues. Germline V gives CDR1 SGHRS, CDR2 YFSETQ. J lost 0 bases, V lost 2 bases, and 6 bases had no gene match. CDR3 amino acids: CASSFQGAAVNTEAFF. The CDR3 DNA reads TGCGCCAGCAGCTTTCAGGGGGCGGCGGTGAACACTGAAGCTTTCTTT.

The genes are TRBV28 and TRBJ2-7; D possibly uses TRBD1 or TRBD2 (5 bases each). CDR1 is MDHEN, CDR2 SYDVKM, per germline. V dropped 6 bases and J dropped 4 bases, with 10 bases sitting between them. The length of the CDR3 is 12 residues. The CDR3 nucleotides are TGTGCCAGCAGCTCCGGGGCGTACGAGCAGTACTTC. Translated, it gives CASSSGAYEQYF.

The CDR3 loop reads CASKAGGGRAYEQFF. CDR3 nucleotides: TGTGCCAGCAAGGCTGGAGGCGGGAGGGCCTATGAGCAGTTCTTC. The chain carries TRBV28 and TRBJ2-1; 9 bases are a match to TRBD2. The CDR3 length is 15 residues. Germline values: CDR1 MDHEN, CDR2 SYDVKM. The ends lost 7 bases at V and 8 bases at J; junction bases unmatched: 12. Variable domain in full (rest from reference TRBV28 and TRBJ2-1): DVKVTQSSRYLVKRTGEKVFLECVQDMDHENMFWYRQDPGLGLRLIYFSYDVKMKEKGDIPEGYSVSREKKERFSLILESASTNQTSMYLCASKAGGGRAYEQFFGPGTRLTVL.

The chain is built from TRBV6-1 and TRBJ2-1; TRBD2 matches 9 bases. The CDR3 runs 16 residues. Trimming cost V 0 bases and J 6 bases; bases outside gene matches: 6. Germline V gene sequence: CDR1 MNHNS, CDR2 SASEGT. CDR3 sequence reads: CASSEARGSGGNEQFF. The DNA for the CDR3 is TGTGCCAGCAGTGAAGCGCGAGGTAGCGGGGGCAATGAGCAGTTCTTC.

The V and J genes are TRBV6-6 and TRBJ2-3, with TRBD1 identical over 7 bases. The CDR3 totals 12 residues. The V segment lost 4 bases and the J segment 8 bases; nucleotides outside the gene matches: 3. From germline, CDR1 is MNHNY and CDR2 SVGAGI (reference sequence). The CDR3 loop reads CASSSRQGTQYF. The DNA for the CDR3 is TGTGCCAGCAGTTCAAGACAGGGTACGCAGTATTTT.

V gene TRBV18 combines with J gene TRBJ2-7; no definite D call. V lost 3 bases to trimming and J lost 2 bases, with 8 bases between them. The CDR3 sequence is 13 residues long. The V gene's germline CDR1 is KGHSH and CDR2 LQKENI. CDR3 sequence (DNA): TGTGCCAGCTCACCCGAGGCGGCCTACGAGCAGTACTTC. It specifies CASSPEAAYEQYF.

The chain recombines TRBV2 with TRBJ1-2; D gene ambiguous. Germline CDR1 and CDR2: SNHLY and FYNNEI. The CDR3 runs 11 residues. Trimming cost V 7 bases and J 14 bases, with 17 bases left between them. CDR3 region: CASKGIREGTF. The DNA of the CDR3 is TGTGCCAGCAAGGGCATTCGGGAAGGGACCTTC.

The genes are TRBV4-1 and TRBJ2-7, with 7 bases fitting TRBD1. The V and J ends lost 4 bases and 3 bases, in that order; junction bases with no gene match: 9. The germline CDR1 and CDR2 sequences are MGHRA and YSYEKL. The length of the CDR3 is 15 residues. The CDR3 here is CASSLADRVDYEQYF. CDR3 nucleotides: TGCGCCAGCAGCCTAGCAGACAGGGTTGACTACGAGCAGTACTTC.